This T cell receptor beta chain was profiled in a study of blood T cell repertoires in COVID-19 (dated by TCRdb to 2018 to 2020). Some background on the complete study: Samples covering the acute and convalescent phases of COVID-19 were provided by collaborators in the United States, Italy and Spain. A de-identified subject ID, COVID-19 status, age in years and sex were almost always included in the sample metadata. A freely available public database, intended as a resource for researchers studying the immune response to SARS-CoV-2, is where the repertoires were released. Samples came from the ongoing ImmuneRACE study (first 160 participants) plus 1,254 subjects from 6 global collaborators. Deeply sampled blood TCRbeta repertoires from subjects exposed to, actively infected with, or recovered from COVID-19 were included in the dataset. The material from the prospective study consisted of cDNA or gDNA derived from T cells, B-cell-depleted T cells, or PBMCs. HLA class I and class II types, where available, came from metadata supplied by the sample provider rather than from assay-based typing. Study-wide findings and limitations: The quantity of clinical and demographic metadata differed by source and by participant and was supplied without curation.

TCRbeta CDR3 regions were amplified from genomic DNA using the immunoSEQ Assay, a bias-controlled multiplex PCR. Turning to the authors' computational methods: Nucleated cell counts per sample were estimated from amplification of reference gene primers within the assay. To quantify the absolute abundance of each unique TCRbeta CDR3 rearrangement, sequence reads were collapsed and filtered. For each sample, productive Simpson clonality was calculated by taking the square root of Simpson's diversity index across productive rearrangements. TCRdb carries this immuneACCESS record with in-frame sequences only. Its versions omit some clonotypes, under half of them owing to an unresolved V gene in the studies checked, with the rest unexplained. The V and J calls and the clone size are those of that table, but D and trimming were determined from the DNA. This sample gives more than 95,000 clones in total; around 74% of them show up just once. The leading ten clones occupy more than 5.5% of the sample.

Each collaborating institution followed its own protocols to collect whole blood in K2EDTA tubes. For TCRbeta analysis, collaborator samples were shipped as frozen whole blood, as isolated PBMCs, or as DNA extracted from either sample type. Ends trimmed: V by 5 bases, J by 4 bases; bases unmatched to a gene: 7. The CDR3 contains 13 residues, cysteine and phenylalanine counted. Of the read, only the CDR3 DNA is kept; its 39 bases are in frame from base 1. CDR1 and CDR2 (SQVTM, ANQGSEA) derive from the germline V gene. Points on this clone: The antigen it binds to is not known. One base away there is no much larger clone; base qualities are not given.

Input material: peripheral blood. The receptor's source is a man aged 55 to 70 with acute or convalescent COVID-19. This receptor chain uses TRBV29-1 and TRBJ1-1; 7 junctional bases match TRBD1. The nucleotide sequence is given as TGCAGCGTTTCTCACAGGGGATCCACTGAAGCTTTCTTT. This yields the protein CSVSHRGSTEAFF.